Detailed here is one T cell receptor beta chain. The V and J ends lost 1 base and 0 bases respectively, with 8 bases between them. CDR3 length: 14 amino acids. The germline gives CDR1 SGHKS, CDR2 YYEKEE (reference sequence). Data came from immunoSEQ multiplex PCR; TCRdb stores just in-frame clones and leaves some out. The table includes about 240,000 clones, around 84% detected once. This sample stems from a study of blood T cell repertoires in COVID-19. Sequencing used peripheral blood. The sequence was obtained from a woman in her late teens or twenties with acute or convalescent COVID-19. This sequence joins TRBV5-5 and TRBJ2-7; D is ambiguous. CDR3 region: CASSLTSDSYEQYF. CDR3 bases: TGTGCCAGCAGCTTGACCAGTGACTCCTACGAGCAGTACTTC. The complete variable domain, with remaining parts taken from reference TRBV5-5 and TRBJ2-7, reads DAGVTQSPTHLIKTRGQQVTLRCSPISGHKSVSWYQQVLGQGPQFIFQYYEKEERGRGNFPDRFSARQFPNYSSELNVNALLLGDSALYLCASSLTSDSYEQYFGPGTRLTVT.